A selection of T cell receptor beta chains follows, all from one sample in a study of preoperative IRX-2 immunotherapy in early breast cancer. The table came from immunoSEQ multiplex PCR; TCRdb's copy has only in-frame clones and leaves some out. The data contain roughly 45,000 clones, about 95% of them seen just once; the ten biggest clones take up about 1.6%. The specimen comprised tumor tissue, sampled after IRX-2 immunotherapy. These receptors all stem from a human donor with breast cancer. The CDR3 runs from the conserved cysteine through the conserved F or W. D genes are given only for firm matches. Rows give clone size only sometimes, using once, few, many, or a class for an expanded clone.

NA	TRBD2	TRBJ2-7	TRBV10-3	TGTGCCATCAGTCCTAGCGGGGGCTCCTACGAGCAGTACTTC	CAISPSGGSYEQYF
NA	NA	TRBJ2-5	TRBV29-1	TGCAGCGTTTCCGGGGGAGGCGAGACCCAGTACTTC	CSVSGGGETQYF
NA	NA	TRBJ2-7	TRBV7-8	TGTGCCAGCAGCTTAGGGGTTGGGAGACTCAAATACGAGCAGTACTTC	CASSLGVGRLKYEQYF
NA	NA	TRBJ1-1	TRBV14	TGTGCCAGCAGCCAAGCGGGGGGAGCTTTCTTT	CASSQAGGAFF
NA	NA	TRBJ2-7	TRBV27	TGTGCCAGCAGTTTTAACAGGGAGTCCTACGAGCAGTACTTC	CASSFNRESYEQYF
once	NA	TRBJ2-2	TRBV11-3	TGTGCCAGCAGCTCCCCTAGTGGCACCGGGGAGCTGTTTTTT	CASSSPSGTGELFF
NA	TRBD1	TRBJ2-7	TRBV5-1	TGCGCCAGCAGCTTGACCGCAGGGGGCGAGCAGTACTTC	CASSLTAGGEQYF
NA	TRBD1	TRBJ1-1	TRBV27	TGTGCCAGCAGTTCCCACAGGGGAACTGAAGCTTTCTTT	CASSSHRGTEAFF
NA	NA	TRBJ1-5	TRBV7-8	TGTGCCAGCAGCTTAGCGCGGGGGAACAATCAGCCCCAGCATTTT	CASSLARGNNQPQHF
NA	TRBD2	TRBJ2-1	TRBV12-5	TGTGCTAGTGGCCTCGAAGCGGGAGAGTTCTCCTACAATGAGCAGTTCTTC	CASGLEAGEFSYNEQFF
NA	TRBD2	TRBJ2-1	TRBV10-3	TGTGCCATCAGTGCGATAACTAGCGGTTCGTACAATGAGCAGTTCTTC	CAISAITSGSYNEQFF
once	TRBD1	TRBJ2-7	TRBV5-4	TGTGCCAGCAGCTTGGAACAGGGGCCATCCTACGAGCAGTACTTC	CASSLEQGPSYEQYF
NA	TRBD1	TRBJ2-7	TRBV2	TGTGCCAGCAGTGTCAGGACAGGGGTCGACGAGCAGTACTTC	CASSVRTGVDEQYF
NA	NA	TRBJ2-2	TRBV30	TGTGCCTGGCCCCCTGGGAACACCGGGGAGCTGTTTTTT	CAWPPGNTGELFF
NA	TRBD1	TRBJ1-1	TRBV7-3	TGTGCCAGCAGCGATGGCCGGGGGACAGGTGGAAAAGCTTTCTTT	CASSDGRGTGGKAFF
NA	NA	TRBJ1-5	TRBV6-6	TGTGCCAGCAGTTACGTAGCAGGGAGTAATCAGCCCCAGCATTTT	CASSYVAGSNQPQHF
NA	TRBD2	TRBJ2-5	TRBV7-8	TGTGCCACACACCCGGGACTAGCGGGGTCCTTCCAAGAGACCCAGTACTTC	CATHPGLAGSFQETQYF
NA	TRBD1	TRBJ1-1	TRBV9	TGTGCCAGCAGCGTATGGGGACAGGGTTCTGTCACTGAAGCTTTCTTT	CASSVWGQGSVTEAFF
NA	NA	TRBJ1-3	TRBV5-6	TGTGCCAGCGTCTCCGCCCGGAGGGGGTTGTCTGGAAACACCATATATTTT	CASVSARRGLSGNTIYF